This T cell receptor (beta chain) comes out of a study of a mutant IDH1 vaccine in newly diagnosed glioma. Looking at the study overall: Patients got their first vaccination 4-6 weeks after radiotherapy alone, or with temozolomide cycles. Before enrollment, patients got radiotherapy alone, temozolomide alone, or mostly the combination.

Regarding this clone: What it recognizes is unknown.

With 1 base clipped from V and 3 bases from J, the junction kept 10 bases outside the gene matches. The length of the CDR3 is 17 residues. Germline V gene sequence: CDR1 MNHNS, CDR2 SASEGT. Assay: immunoSEQ multiplex PCR; the TCRdb copy retains only in-frame clones and omits some. The sample lists about 56,000 clones; approximately 90% were seen once. Time point specified: week 5, during vaccination. Vaccinated patients received 300 ug of mutant IDH1 20-mer peptide per dose, with topical imiquimod. The TCR was taken from a woman in her forties with glioma. The rearrangement uses TRBV6-1 and TRBJ1-1, with 8 bases that match TRBD1. The sequencing here drew on PBMCs, taken from a glioma patient whose treatment included an IDH1 peptide vaccine. CDR3 nucleotides: TGTGCCAGCAGTGAAGGGGACACAGGGGGAAGGTACACTGAAGCTTTCTTT. Residues: CASSEGDTGGRYTEAFF.